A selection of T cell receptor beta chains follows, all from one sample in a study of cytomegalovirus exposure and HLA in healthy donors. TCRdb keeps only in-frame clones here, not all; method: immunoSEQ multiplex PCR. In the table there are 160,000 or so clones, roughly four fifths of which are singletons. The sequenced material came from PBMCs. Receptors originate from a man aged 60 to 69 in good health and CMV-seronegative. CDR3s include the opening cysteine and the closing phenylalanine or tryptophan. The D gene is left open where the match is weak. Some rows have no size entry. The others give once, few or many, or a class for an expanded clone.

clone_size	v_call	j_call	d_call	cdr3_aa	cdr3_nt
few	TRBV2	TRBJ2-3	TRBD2	CASTQTSGNTDTQYF	TGTGCCAGCACCCAGACTAGCGGGAACACAGATACTCAGTATTTT
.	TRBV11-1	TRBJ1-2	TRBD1	CASSLAPGQGGNYGYTF	TGTGCCAGCAGCTTAGCGCCGGGACAGGGGGGTAACTATGGCTACACCTTC
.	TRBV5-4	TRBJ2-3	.	CASSLGYSAGGNTQYF	TGTGCCAGCAGCTTGGGATATAGCGCTGGCGGGAATACGCAGTATTTT
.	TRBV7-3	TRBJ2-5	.	CASSLTGTRTALLYF	TGTGCCAGCAGCTTAACGGGAACCCGGACAGCTCTATTGTACTTC
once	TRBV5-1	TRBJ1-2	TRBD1	CASSYQGEPTKGDGYTF	TGCGCCAGCAGTTACCAGGGGGAACCTACGAAGGGGGATGGCTACACCTTC
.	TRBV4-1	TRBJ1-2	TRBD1	CASSQVVGGRGYYGYTF	TGCGCCAGCAGCCAAGTGGTTGGGGGCAGGGGGTACTATGGCTACACCTTC
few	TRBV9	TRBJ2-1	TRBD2	CASSVEPSGVQQFF	TGTGCCAGCAGCGTAGAGCCTAGCGGGGTTCAGCAGTTCTTC
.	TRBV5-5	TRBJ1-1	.	CASSSRTDKNTEAFF	TGTGCCAGCAGTTCCCGGACAGACAAGAACACTGAAGCTTTCTTT
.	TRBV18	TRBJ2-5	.	CASSPIGVTGVGETQYF	TGTGCCAGCTCACCGATAGGAGTTACGGGAGTAGGAGAGACCCAGTACTTC
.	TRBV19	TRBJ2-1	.	CASSIVAGGEQFF	TGTGCCAGTAGTATAGTAGCCGGGGGTGAGCAGTTCTTC
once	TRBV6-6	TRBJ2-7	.	CASSYSFGGRVYEQYF	TGTGCCAGCAGTTACTCGTTCGGGGGGCGGGTCTACGAGCAGTACTTC
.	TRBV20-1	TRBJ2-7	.	CRGQGPGEQYF	TGCAGGGGGCAGGGGCCAGGGGAGCAGTACTTC
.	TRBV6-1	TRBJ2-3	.	CATSRRGEADTQYF	TGTGCCACTTCCCGGAGGGGAGAGGCAGATACGCAGTATTTT
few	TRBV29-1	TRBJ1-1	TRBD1	CSVEGDRGTEAFF	TGCAGCGTTGAGGGGGACAGGGGCACTGAAGCTTTCTTT
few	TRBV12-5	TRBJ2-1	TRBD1	CASGSGQGDNGEQFF	TGTGCTAGTGGTTCCGGACAGGGCGATAATGGGGAGCAGTTCTTC
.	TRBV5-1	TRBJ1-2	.	CASSLEPGDYGYTF	TGCGCCAGCAGCTTGGAACCAGGGGACTATGGCTACACCTTC
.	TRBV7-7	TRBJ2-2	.	CASSSGGPGTGELFF	TGTGCCAGCAGCTCCGGAGGGCCAGGCACCGGGGAGCTGTTTTTT
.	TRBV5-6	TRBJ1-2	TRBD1	CASSPLSTGWDGYTF	TGTGCCAGCAGCCCACTATCGACAGGGTGGGATGGCTACACCTTC
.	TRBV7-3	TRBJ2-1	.	CASSPDGLNNEQFF	TGTGCCAGCAGCCCGGATGGGCTCAACAATGAGCAGTTCTTC
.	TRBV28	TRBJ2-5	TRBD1	CASSLPGQVQETQYF	TGTGCCAGCAGTTTGCCGGGACAGGTCCAAGAGACCCAGTACTTC
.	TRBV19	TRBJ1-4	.	CASSPTRGGEKLFF	TGTGCCAGTAGTCCGACCAGGGGCGGTGAAAAACTGTTTTTT
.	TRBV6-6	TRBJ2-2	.	CASSYSGGTGELFF	TGTGCCAGCAGTTACTCCGGCGGCACCGGGGAGCTGTTTTTT
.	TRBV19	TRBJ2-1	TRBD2	CASSMSLAGRENEQFF	TGTGCCAGTAGTATGTCACTAGCGGGAAGAGAGAATGAGCAGTTCTTC
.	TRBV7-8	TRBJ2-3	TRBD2	CASSIPASGVQDTQYF	TGTGCCAGCAGCATTCCGGCTAGCGGGGTCCAAGATACGCAGTATTTT
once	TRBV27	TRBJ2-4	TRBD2	CASSSQRDLAKNIQYF	TGTGCCAGCAGTTCTCAGCGGGACCTAGCCAAAAACATTCAGTACTTC
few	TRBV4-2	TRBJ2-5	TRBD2	CASSQGGGLQETQYF	TGTGCCAGCAGCCAAGGGGGGGGACTCCAAGAGACCCAGTACTTC
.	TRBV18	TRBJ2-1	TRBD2	CASSPPGRGANEQFF	TGTGCCAGCTCACCACCGGGGCGGGGGGCCAATGAGCAGTTCTTC
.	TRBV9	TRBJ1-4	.	CASNPAGATNEKLFF	TGTGCCAGCAACCCGGCGGGGGCTACTAATGAAAAACTGTTTTTT
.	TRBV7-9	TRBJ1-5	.	CASSLVEGTGQPQHF	TGTGCCAGCAGCTTAGTGGAGGGGACGGGCCAGCCCCAGCATTTT
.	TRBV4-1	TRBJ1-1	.	CASNRESGGGNTEAFF	TGCGCCAGCAACCGGGAATCGGGTGGGGGCAACACTGAAGCTTTCTTT
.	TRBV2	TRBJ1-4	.	CASSELVQANEKLFF	TGTGCCAGCAGTGAATTGGTCCAGGCTAATGAAAAACTGTTTTTT
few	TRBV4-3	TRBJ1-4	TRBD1	CASSQGRGQGANEKLFF	TGCGCCAGCAGCCAAGGTCGAGGACAGGGGGCTAATGAAAAACTGTTTTTT
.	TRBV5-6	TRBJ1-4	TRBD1	CASSNPDREGLSLEKLFF	TGTGCCAGCAGCAACCCAGACAGGGAAGGACTCTCTCTTGAAAAACTGTTTTTT
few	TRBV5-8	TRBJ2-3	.	CASSLWQGYTDTQYF	TGTGCCAGCAGCTTGTGGCAGGGGTACACAGATACGCAGTATTTT
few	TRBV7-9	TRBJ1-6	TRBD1	CASSFGTGGGPLHF	TGTGCCAGCAGCTTCGGGACAGGGGGGGGACCCCTCCACTTT
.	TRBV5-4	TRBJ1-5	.	CASSLEIDQPQHF	TGTGCCAGCAGCTTGGAGATAGATCAGCCCCAGCATTTT
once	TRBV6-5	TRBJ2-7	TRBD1	CASSSRDSSYEQYF	TGTGCCAGCAGTTCCCGGGACAGCTCCTACGAGCAGTACTTC
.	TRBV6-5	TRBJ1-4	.	CASSYRRTNEKLFF	TGTGCCAGCAGTTATCGGCGGACTAATGAAAAACTGTTTTTT
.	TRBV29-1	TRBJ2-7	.	CSVEGQMSGEQYF	TGCAGCGTTGAAGGCCAAATGTCAGGCGAGCAGTACTTC
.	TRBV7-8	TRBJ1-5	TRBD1	CASSRTGNNQPQHF	TGTGCCAGCAGCCGGACAGGGAACAATCAGCCCCAGCATTTT
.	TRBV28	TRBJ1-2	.	CASSAGNYGYTF	TGTGCCAGCAGTGCAGGGAACTATGGCTACACCTTC